The rows below give T cell receptor beta chains drawn from one sample of a study of blood T cell repertoires in COVID-19. Assay: immunoSEQ multiplex PCR; the TCRdb copy retains only in-frame clones and omits some. The table has about 100,000 clones, roughly 84% seen once. The sequenced sample was peripheral blood. These receptors were collected from a man aged 65 to 85 with active or convalescent COVID-19. CDR3s leave out the opening cysteine and the closing phenylalanine or tryptophan. Fields, in order: J gene, V gene, CDR3 protein.

j_gene: TRBJ2-3
v_gene: TRBV20-1
CDR3aa: SASPSRGRTDTQY

j_gene: TRBJ2-7
v_gene: TRBV7-2
CDR3aa: ASSYQRGLYEQY

j_gene: TRBJ1-5
v_gene: TRBV6-5
CDR3aa: ASSSPGQGLNQPQH

j_gene: TRBJ2-1
v_gene: TRBV18
CDR3aa: ASSPQRGAYNEQF

j_gene: TRBJ1-2
v_gene: TRBV6-5
CDR3aa: ASSSGGYDYGYT

j_gene: TRBJ1-4
v_gene: TRBV6-7
CDR3aa: ASSYSNKGAMNEKLF

j_gene: TRBJ2-1
v_gene: TRBV19
CDR3aa: ASSIRSRPRGNEQF

j_gene: TRBJ2-2
v_gene: TRBV30
CDR3aa: AWSVLTVDTGELF

j_gene: TRBJ1-2
v_gene: TRBV6-1
CDR3aa: ASSDPPTAGYDGYT

j_gene: TRBJ2-2
v_gene: TRBV30
CDR3aa: AWSEGSGGFTGELF

j_gene: TRBJ1-5
v_gene: TRBV7-6
CDR3aa: ASSSHPAPWEQPQH

j_gene: TRBJ1-2
v_gene: TRBV9
CDR3aa: ASSVADSPYGYT

j_gene: TRBJ2-7
v_gene: TRBV5-4
CDR3aa: ASSLAGGLAGEQY

j_gene: TRBJ2-3
v_gene: TRBV11-3
CDR3aa: ASSLVWLPDTQY

j_gene: TRBJ2-7
v_gene: TRBV9
CDR3aa: ASSLSPGTTNAYEQY

j_gene: TRBJ1-2
v_gene: TRBV4-2
CDR3aa: ASSQEKQGLGGYT

j_gene: TRBJ2-7
v_gene: TRBV28
CDR3aa: ASSLLGGSYEQY

j_gene: TRBJ1-1
v_gene: TRBV2
CDR3aa: ASSIGQGWTEAF

j_gene: TRBJ1-1
v_gene: TRBV5-4
CDR3aa: ASSPGVLNTEAF

j_gene: TRBJ2-7
v_gene: TRBV2
CDR3aa: ASSEKGAVSYEQY

j_gene: TRBJ2-5
v_gene: TRBV7-2
CDR3aa: ASSLAQTSGQETQY

j_gene: TRBJ1-1
v_gene: TRBV14
CDR3aa: ASSWGGNTEAF

j_gene: TRBJ1-5
v_gene: TRBV30
CDR3aa: AWSVGQGRNQPQH

j_gene: TRBJ1-1
v_gene: TRBV6-5
CDR3aa: AISGGRNTEAF

j_gene: TRBJ2-5
v_gene: TRBV25-1
CDR3aa: ASSVAQGAGETQY

j_gene: TRBJ1-1
v_gene: TRBV7-8
CDR3aa: ASSQLDRGSF

j_gene: TRBJ1-1
v_gene: TRBV7-2
CDR3aa: ASSLAQGGATEAF

j_gene: TRBJ2-1
v_gene: TRBV11-2
CDR3aa: ASLKQGSYNEQF

j_gene: TRBJ1-6
v_gene: TRBV9
CDR3aa: ASSVGGQSNSPLH

j_gene: TRBJ1-1
v_gene: TRBV2
CDR3aa: AGRATRNTEAF

j_gene: TRBJ2-7
v_gene: TRBV10-3
CDR3aa: AITNSRGTSYEQY

j_gene: TRBJ1-6
v_gene: TRBV12-3/TRBV12-4
CDR3aa: ASRNSPSPLH

j_gene: TRBJ2-2
v_gene: TRBV11-3
CDR3aa: ASSPTGGLSGELF

j_gene: TRBJ1-1
v_gene: TRBV21-1
CDR3aa: ASSKIWTGGEEANTEAF

j_gene: TRBJ2-1
v_gene: TRBV11-2
CDR3aa: ASSPLAGGNEQF

j_gene: TRBJ2-5
v_gene: TRBV7-8
CDR3aa: ASRDRTVQETQY

j_gene: TRBJ2-2
v_gene: TRBV28
CDR3aa: ASSLPHSGGSFSGELF

j_gene: TRBJ1-2
v_gene: TRBV7-3
CDR3aa: ASSLNAGAQNGYT

j_gene: TRBJ2-5
v_gene: TRBV7-2
CDR3aa: ASSETGTEGKTQY

j_gene: TRBJ2-7
v_gene: TRBV18
CDR3aa: ASSPGQPRQEQY

j_gene: TRBJ2-1
v_gene: TRBV9
CDR3aa: ASSAIRGRSRDEQF

j_gene: TRBJ2-7
v_gene: TRBV6-5
CDR3aa: ASSPTGGVSYEQY

j_gene: TRBJ2-5
v_gene: TRBV2
CDR3aa: ASSDRTGGEETQY

j_gene: TRBJ2-7
v_gene: TRBV5-1
CDR3aa: ASSLVPVAGGLDEQY

j_gene: TRBJ1-5
v_gene: TRBV6-6
CDR3aa: ASSSGNSNQPQH

j_gene: TRBJ2-1
v_gene: TRBV5-1
CDR3aa: ASSWGGSSYNEQF

j_gene: TRBJ2-7
v_gene: TRBV28
CDR3aa: ASRDTNSYEQY

j_gene: TRBJ1-6
v_gene: TRBV6-5
CDR3aa: ASRGWTAPLH